The present T cell receptor beta chain was sequenced within a study of CXCR3-negative and CXCR3-positive naive CD8 T cells. This CDR3 is built from 13 residues. The sorting of each CD8+ T cell subset was done in triplicate, at 300,000 cells each. Measured by frequency, this clonotype is medium-sized. Its antigen is currently unknown. Study conclusions and caveats: Diversity in memory CD8+ cells fell much lower than the comparably high levels seen in both naive subsets. Within a donor, both naive subsets shared TRBV-TRBJ usage, unlike memory cells.

cDNA libraries for TRB were generated by 5' RACE incorporating UMI labels. TCRdb reprocessed the 5' RACE reads and stores each CDR3 protein as one record, lacking DNA. Found here are fewer than 10,000 distinct CDR3 sequences; the top ten clones hold 2% to 3%. Specimen: naive CXCR3- CD8+ T cells from blood. Subset of the sample: CD45RO-CCR7+CD27+CD95- naive CD8+ T cells lacking CXCR3 (TNR3-). The sequence came from a human donor in good health. Some clones in this sample may be carry-over from other donors' samples. The J gene is TRBJ2-1, the V gene TRBV12-3 or TRBV12-4; TCRdb calls TRBD2, which cannot be checked without DNA. The CDR3: CASSPAENNEQFF.